This TCR beta chain originates from a study of cytomegalovirus exposure and HLA in healthy donors. Study-level findings and limits: In terms of immune exposure information, only CMV serostatus was available. In vitro experiments confirmed that three CMV-associated chains were specific for CMV antigens. HLA-A and HLA-B allele assignments for most subjects were reportedly predicted accurately using TCR beta sequences.

Primers: 60 Vbeta forward and 13 Jbeta reverse. The table came from immunoSEQ multiplex PCR; TCRdb's copy has only in-frame clones and leaves some out. The repertoire includes about 170,000 clones, about four fifths of them detected once, and 1% sits in the top ten. The CDR3 sequence is 15 residues long. Germline V lookup: CDR1 MNHNY, CDR2 SVGAGI (reference sequence). The V and J ends lost 7 bases and 6 bases, in that order; junction bases with no gene match: 9. As for this clone: Its target is unknown.

This clonotype originated in a woman aged 45-60 years in good health and CMV-seropositive. The specimen was PBMCs. The chain employs TRBV6-6 and TRBJ2-1, with 10 positions matching TRBD2. CDR3 sequence (DNA): TGTGCCAGCACCACAGGAGCGGGAGGGCTCAATGAGCAGTTCTTC. Its protein is CASTTGAGGLNEQFF.